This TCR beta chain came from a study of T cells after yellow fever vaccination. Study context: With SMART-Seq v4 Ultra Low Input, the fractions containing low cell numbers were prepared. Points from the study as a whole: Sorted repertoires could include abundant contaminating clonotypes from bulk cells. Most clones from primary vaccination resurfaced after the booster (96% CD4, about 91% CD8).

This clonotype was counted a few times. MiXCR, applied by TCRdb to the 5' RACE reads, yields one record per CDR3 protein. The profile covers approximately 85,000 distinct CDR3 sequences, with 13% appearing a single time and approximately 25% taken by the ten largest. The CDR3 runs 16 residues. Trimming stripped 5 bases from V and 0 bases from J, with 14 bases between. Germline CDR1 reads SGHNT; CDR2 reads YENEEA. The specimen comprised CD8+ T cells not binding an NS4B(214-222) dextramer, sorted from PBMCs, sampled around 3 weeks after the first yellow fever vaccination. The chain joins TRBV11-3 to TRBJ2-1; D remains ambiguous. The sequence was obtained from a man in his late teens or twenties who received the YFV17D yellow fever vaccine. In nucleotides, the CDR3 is TGTGCCAGCAGCCCGGACGCGAGGAGCTCCTACAATGAGCAGTTCTTC. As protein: CASSPDARSSYNEQFF.